The T cell receptor beta chain under discussion was sequenced for a study of blood T cell repertoires in COVID-19. Looked up from germline, CDR1 is SEHNR and CDR2 is FQNEAQ (reference sequence). This CDR3 comprises 16 residues. Trimming at V came to 6 bases and at J to 3 bases, leaving 10 bases not matched to a gene. Original processing notes: Cell counts per sample came from amplifying reference gene primers. The method was immunoSEQ multiplex PCR; TCRdb's version includes in-frame clones alone and lacks a portion of them. That table is the source of V, J and clone size, and D and trimming were worked out from the DNA. Found here are under 300,000 clones, about 93% of them singletons; the top ten hold approximately 2%.

Sequenced input: PBMCs or T cells enriched from blood (not recorded which). This sequence was found in a woman aged 18-29 years who had recovered from COVID-19. V and J are TRBV7-9 and TRBJ2-7; 11 positions agree with TRBD1. The CDR3 DNA sequence: TGTGCCAGCAGTTCACCGGGACAGGGGGTTGACTACGAGCAGTACTTC. This encodes CASSSPGQGVDYEQYF.